One T cell receptor (beta chain) is described in this entry. Its target antigen remains unknown. Base qualities were left out, and no much larger clone turns up one base away. For sequencing of the TCRbeta CDR3 region, genomic DNA was extracted from the sorted cells. The immunoSEQ Assay was used to sequence the TCRbeta CDR3 regions. Imported from immuneACCESS, the table was reduced by TCRdb to in-frame sequences with V and J called. These copies leave out some clones; in studies compared against another copy, an unresolved V gene accounts for under half, and the cause of the remainder is not known. Across this sample there are 66,000 or so clones, with roughly 85% seen only once. The ten largest clones represent about 4.1% of the sample. The data were obtained in a study of OX40 agonist ivuxolimab in advanced cancers. About the investigation overall: The costimulatory receptor OX40 (CD134) was targeted by ivuxolimab, a fully human IgG2 agonistic monoclonal antibody. Intravenous ivuxolimab was administered to patients every 2 weeks at six dose levels: 0.01, 0.1, 0.3, 1.5, 3 and 10 mg/kg. Of the approximately 50 patients in dose escalation, about 20 had hepatocellular carcinoma, about 15 had melanoma, 9 had renal cell carcinoma and 9 had head and neck cancer. In the dose-escalation cohort, 82.7% of patients were male, and the mean age was approximately 60 years, with a range of 23 to 79. Prior anti-PD-1, anti-PD-L1 or anti-CTLA-4 therapy was permitted, and checkpoint inhibitors had been received by more than 35% of dose-escalation patients. Partial responses occurred in three dose-escalation patients: two with cutaneous melanoma and one with hepatocellular carcinoma. The point of sequencing TCRbeta in the periphery was to test whether ivuxolimab changed TCR sequence diversity and drove clonal T-cell expansion. The paper describes the monotherapy dose-escalation part (N ≈ 52 patients) of the phase I trial of ivuxolimab.

Overall results and qualifications from the work: After ivuxolimab, CD8+ T cells had more expanded clones than CD4+ T cells on average. Low levels of normalized T-cell clonal expansion were also shown by some nonresponding patients. Which antigens the clonally expanded peripheral T cells were specific for was not determined. At doses of 0.1 to 3.0 mg/kg, clonal expansion of both CD4+ and CD8+ T cells in blood was seen between baseline and week 6. In the 0.1-3.0 mg/kg groups, partial responders had among the lowest normalized peripheral clonal expansion, particularly in CD8+ T cells.

Patients with autoimmune disease history or receiving systemic immunosuppression were excluded from the trial. Peripheral blood for TCR sequencing was collected from all dose cohorts at baseline, on cycle 4 day 1, and on cycle 7 day 1. Samples came from an open-label, multicenter, first-in-human phase I dose-escalation trial of ivuxolimab. The trial enrolled adults with locally advanced or metastatic head and neck squamous cell, hepatocellular, melanoma or renal cell carcinoma. Before TCR sequencing, CD4+ T cells and CD8+ T cells from peripheral blood were sorted into separate populations. Specimen: CD4+ or CD8+ T cells sorted from blood, collected in a trial of the OX40 agonist ivuxolimab. This TCR was recovered from an adult with an advanced solid tumor such as melanoma, head and neck, liver or kidney cancer.

The CDR3: CSVMQGLSYGYTF. The DNA reads as follows: TGCAGCGTGATGCAGGGGCTCAGCTATGGCTACACCTTC. This chain joins TRBV29-1 to TRBJ1-2; a weak D assignment points to TRBD1 (6 bases agree). A distance of 15 bases separates the germline ends of V and J, which lose 6 bases and 4 bases respectively. The CDR3, from cysteine to phenylalanine, totals 13 residues. The sequence is cut down to CDR3 DNA, 39 bases in frame from base 1. CDR1 is given as SQVTM and CDR2 as ANQGSEA, both from the germline V gene.